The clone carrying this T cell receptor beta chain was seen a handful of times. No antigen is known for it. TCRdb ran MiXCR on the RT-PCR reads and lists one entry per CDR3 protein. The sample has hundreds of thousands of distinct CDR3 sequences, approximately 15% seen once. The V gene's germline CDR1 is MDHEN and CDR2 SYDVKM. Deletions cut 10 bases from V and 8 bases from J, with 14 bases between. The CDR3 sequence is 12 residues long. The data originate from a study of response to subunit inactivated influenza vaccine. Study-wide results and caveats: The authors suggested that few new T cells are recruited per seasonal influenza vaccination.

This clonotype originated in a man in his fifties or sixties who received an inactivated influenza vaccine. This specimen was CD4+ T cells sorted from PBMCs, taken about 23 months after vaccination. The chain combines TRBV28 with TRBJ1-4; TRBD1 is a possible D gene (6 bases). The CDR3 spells CAILGGAEKLFF. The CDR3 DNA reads TGTGCCATCCTGGGGGGGGCCGAAAAACTGTTTTTT.